Detailed here is one TCR beta chain. Its antigen remains unidentified. No much larger clone exists at a distance of one base, and base qualities are not known. These data are taken from a study of OX40 agonist ivuxolimab in advanced cancers. Some background on the complete study: Ivuxolimab was an agonistic, fully human IgG2 monoclonal antibody directed against OX40 (CD134), a costimulatory receptor. Intravenous ivuxolimab was administered to patients every 2 weeks at six dose levels: 0.01, 0.1, 0.3, 1.5, 3 and 10 mg/kg. Among the roughly 52 dose-escalation patients, around 19 had hepatocellular carcinoma, 15 or so melanoma, 9 renal cell carcinoma and 9 head and neck cancer. In the dose-escalation cohort, 82.7% of patients were male, and the mean age was around 60 years, with a range of roughly 20 to 85. Patients were allowed to have had prior anti-PD-1, anti-PD-L1 or anti-CTLA-4 therapy, and approximately 43% of the dose-escalation patients had previously received checkpoint inhibitors. Partial responses occurred in three dose-escalation patients: two with cutaneous melanoma and one with hepatocellular carcinoma. Peripheral TCRbeta sequencing aimed to test whether ivuxolimab altered TCR sequence diversity and caused clonal T-cell expansion. The paper describes the monotherapy dose-escalation part (N of about 55 patients) of the phase I trial of ivuxolimab. What the research found in general, with its limitations: After ivuxolimab, expanded clones were on average more numerous among CD8+ T cells than among CD4+ T cells. In the 0.1-3.0 mg/kg groups, partial responders had among the lowest normalized peripheral clonal expansion, particularly in CD8+ T cells. Low levels of normalized T-cell clonal expansion were also shown by some nonresponding patients. At doses of 0.1 to 3.0 mg/kg, clonal expansion of both CD4+ and CD8+ T cells in blood was seen between baseline and week 6. The antigen specificity of the clonally expanded peripheral T cells was not determined.

V is trimmed back by 1 base and J by 6 bases, and the junction contains 8 bases that no gene match accounts for. CDR1 and CDR2 were assigned from the germline V gene (reference sequence) as LNHNV and YYDKDF. The cysteine opens and the phenylalanine closes a CDR3 of 15 amino acids. This entry keeps only the CDR3 DNA: 45 bases, framed from base 1. To sequence the TCRbeta CDR3 region, genomic DNA was isolated from the sorted cells. The immunoSEQ Assay was used for sequencing of TCRbeta CDR3 regions. Sourced from immuneACCESS, this table was stored by TCRdb with only in-frame sequences that have V and J called. A share of the clones is absent; for the studies checked, an unresolved V gene accounts for under half, and the remainder has no known explanation. A total of around 60,000 clones appear in this sample, about nine tenths of them only once. Of the sample, roughly 17% falls within the top ten clones.

Patients with autoimmune disease history or receiving systemic immunosuppression were excluded from the trial. Peripheral blood for TCR sequencing was drawn from every dose cohort at baseline, at cycle 4 day 1 and at cycle 7 day 1. Samples were obtained from an open-label, multicenter, first-in-human phase I dose-escalation trial of ivuxolimab. Adults with locally advanced or metastatic melanoma, renal cell, hepatocellular, or head and neck squamous cell carcinoma were enrolled in the trial. Before TCR sequencing, CD4+ T cells and CD8+ T cells were sorted from peripheral blood as separate populations.

This receptor was taken from an adult with an advanced solid tumor such as melanoma, head and neck, liver or kidney cancer. The material was CD4+ or CD8+ T cells sorted from blood, obtained in a trial of the OX40 agonist ivuxolimab. The chain uses TRBV15 and TRBJ1-1; 7 nucleotides in the junction match TRBD1. The CDR3 is CATSRGGTGASEAFF. The DNA sequence follows: TGTGCCACCAGCAGAGGCGGTACAGGGGCTTCTGAAGCTTTCTTT.